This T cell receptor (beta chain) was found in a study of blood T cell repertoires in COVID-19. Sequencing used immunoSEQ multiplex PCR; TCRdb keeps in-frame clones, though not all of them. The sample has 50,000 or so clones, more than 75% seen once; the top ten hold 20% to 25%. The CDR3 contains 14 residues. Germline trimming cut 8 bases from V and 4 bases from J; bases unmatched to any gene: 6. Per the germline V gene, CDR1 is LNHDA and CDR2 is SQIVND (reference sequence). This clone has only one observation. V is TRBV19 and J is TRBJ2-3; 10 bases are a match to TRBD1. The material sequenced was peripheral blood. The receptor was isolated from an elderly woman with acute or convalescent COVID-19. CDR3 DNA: TGTGCCAGTCGCGACAGGGGGCGAGCAGATACGCAGTATTTT. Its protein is CASRDRGRADTQYF.